The present T cell receptor beta chain was sequenced within a study of OX40 agonist ivuxolimab in advanced cancers. For the study at large: Ivuxolimab was administered intravenously to patients at 0.01 to 10 mg/kg every 2 weeks. Hepatocellular carcinoma, melanoma, renal cell or head and neck cancer affected the dose-escalation patients. Whole-study results and caveats: Mean expanded clone counts were higher in CD8+ than CD4+ T cells.

Prior autoimmune disease or systemic immunosuppression barred patients. Germline CDR1 reads MNHEY; CDR2 reads SMNVEV (reference sequence). The V segment lost 2 bases and the J segment 10 bases; nucleotides outside the gene matches: 8. This CDR3 contains 14 residues. Notes on this clone: Antigen unknown.

Libraries were prepared by immunoSEQ multiplex PCR; TCRdb keeps only in-frame clonotypes and omits some of them. The sample yields around 21,000 clones, roughly 83% seen once. The input for sequencing was CD4+ or CD8+ T cells sorted from blood, taken in a trial of the OX40 agonist ivuxolimab. The rearrangement links TRBV27 to TRBJ1-5; 7 nucleotides agree with TRBD1. This sequence originates from an adult with an advanced solid tumor such as melanoma, head and neck, liver or kidney cancer. The CDR3 DNA reads as TGTGCCAGCAGTTTAGGAGGGGGCCATGCCCCCCAGCATTTT. Translation: CASSLGGGHAPQHF.